The rows below give T cell receptor beta chains drawn from one sample of a study of graft-versus-host responses after intestinal transplantation. The antigens for these receptors are not known. Profiling relied on immunoSEQ multiplex PCR, and the TCRdb table lists in-frame clones only, not all of them. Of approximately 90,000 clones listed, approximately 94% are singletons. The starting material was unstimulated CD8+ T cells sorted from spleen or lymph node cells, obtained before intestinal transplant. Every receptor here comes from a human donor who received an intestinal transplant. The CDR3 runs from the conserved cysteine through the conserved F or W. The D gene is left open where the match is weak. Where a row states a size, it is once, few, many or the class of an expanded clone; other rows omit it.

d_call | j_call | v_call | clone_size | cdr3_nt | cdr3_aa
TRBD2 | TRBJ2-3 | TRBV4-3 | . | TGCGCCAGCAGCCAAGGACTAGCGGGGAAGACAGATACGCAGTATTTT | CASSQGLAGKTDTQYF
TRBD1 | TRBJ2-1 | TRBV14 | once | TGTGCCAGCAGCCAAGACAGCGGGACAGGGTCCTACAATGAGCAGTTCTTC | CASSQDSGTGSYNEQFF
. | TRBJ2-3 | TRBV6-6 | . | TGTGCCACCCTGGCGGGAGATACGCAGTATTTT | CATLAGDTQYF
. | TRBJ2-1 | TRBV10-2 | . | TGCGCCAGCGAGGAAAGGGGCGGATCCTACAATGAGCAGTTCTTC | CASEERGGSYNEQFF
TRBD1 | TRBJ2-7 | TRBV28 | . | TGTGCCAGCAGTCGACAGGGTAGCTACGAGCAGTACTTC | CASSRQGSYEQYF
. | TRBJ1-1 | TRBV27 | . | TGTGCCAGCAGTTTTGGGGGGGGCTCTTTCGGCGCTGAAGCTTTCTTT | CASSFGGGSFGAEAFF
. | TRBJ2-3 | TRBV4-1 | . | TGCGCCAGCAGCCAAGATGTTGGCCCAGATACGCAGTATTTT | CASSQDVGPDTQYF
TRBD1 | TRBJ2-3 | TRBV30 | . | TGTGCCTGGGCGACAGGGACAAGCACAGATACGCAGTATTTT | CAWATGTSTDTQYF
TRBD2 | TRBJ2-6 | TRBV2 | . | TGTGCCAGCTACGGGGGGGCTACAGGGGCCAACGTCCTGACTTTC | CASYGGATGANVLTF
TRBD2 | TRBJ2-2 | TRBV11-2 | . | TGTGCCAGCAGCTGGGGACTAGCGATTAAGACCGGGGAGCTGTTTTTT | CASSWGLAIKTGELFF